This TCR beta chain was found in a study of OX40 agonist ivuxolimab in advanced cancers. Study details: Ivuxolimab, an agonist antibody against OX40 (CD134), was given to patients. Three individuals attained partial responses, comprising one hepatocellular carcinoma case and two cutaneous melanoma cases. Ivuxolimab was administered intravenously to patients at 0.01 to 10 mg/kg every 2 weeks.

Germline V gene sequence: CDR1 SGHTA, CDR2 FQGTGA. This CDR3 region has 14 residues. Between the trimmed V and J ends, which lost 1 base and 2 bases, there was a span of 3 bases. The method was immunoSEQ multiplex PCR; TCRdb's version includes in-frame clones alone and lacks a portion of them. This table holds tens of thousands of clones, about nine tenths found once. The chain carries TRBV7-3 and TRBJ2-6; D unclear. This receptor was obtained from an adult with an advanced solid tumor such as melanoma, head and neck, liver or kidney cancer. The source material was CD4+ or CD8+ T cells sorted from blood, sampled in a trial of the OX40 agonist ivuxolimab. The CDR3 loop reads CASSLNAGANVLTF. The CDR3 bases are TGTGCCAGCAGCTTAAACGCTGGGGCCAACGTCCTGACTTTC.